The present entry profiles one T cell receptor (beta chain) with its context. The data stem from a study of early T cells in non-severe SARS-CoV-2 infection. Between the trimmed V and J ends, which lost 3 bases and 6 bases, there was a span of 9 bases. The CDR3 totals 13 residues. A single record per CDR3 protein comes from TCRdb applying MiXCR to the 5' RACE reads. This table has about 59,000 distinct CDR3 sequences, about 13% appearing once. The chain couples TRBV12-3 or TRBV12-4 to TRBJ2-1; maybe TRBD1 (7 bases). Sequencing was performed on whole blood, taken at baseline. The TCR comes from an adult who was a healthcare worker with PCR-confirmed SARS-CoV-2 infection or an uninfected control (not recorded which). The CDR3 bases are TGTGCCAGCAGTTTGCAGGGGGGCAATGAGCAGTTCTTC. Amino acids: CASSLQGGNEQFF.